A single sample is the source of the 31 T cell receptor beta chains below, sequenced in a study of blood T cell repertoires in COVID-19 (dated by TCRdb to the early 2020s). Receptors were amplified or captured by the immunoSEQ multiplex PCR assay. This immuneACCESS table, as held by TCRdb, lists in-frame sequences with V and J called but not all clones. Of the missing ones, under half trace to an unresolved V gene in checked studies; the others have no known cause. The sample table lists approximately 200,000 clones, about 88% of them with a count of one. The ten largest account for less than 3.5% of the sample. Sequencing was done on a sample of peripheral blood. The receptors come from a young woman with active or convalescent COVID-19.

The chain couples TRBV27 to TRBJ1-1, with a weak D call TRBD1 (5 bases). The CDR3 has 13 residues. V lost 3 bases and J lost 4, with 9 bases in between. Germline V gene sequence: CDR1 MNHEY, CDR2 SMNVEV (reference sequence). The CDR3, as DNA: TGTGCCAGCAGTTTCAGGGTAACCACTGAAGCTTTCTTT. Protein: CASSFRVTTEAFF.

The chain carries TRBV19 and TRBJ2-5; possibly TRBD1 for D (6 bases). The V end lost 2 bases, the J end lost 2 bases, and 9 bases lay between the germline ends. CDR3 length equals 14 residues. CDR1 and CDR2 (germline): LNHDA, SQIVND (reference sequence). This CDR3 reads CASSISGQQETQYF. The CDR3 DNA reads as TGTGCCAGTAGTATATCTGGACAGCAAGAGACCCAGTACTTC.

The table lists this clone with a few counts. The chain uses TRBV15 and TRBJ1-5, with a weak D call TRBD1 (5 bases). The CDR3 is made up of 13 amino acids. The ends were cut back, 6 bases at V and 7 bases at J, with 13 bases in the middle. The germline gives CDR1 LNHNV, CDR2 YYDKDF (reference sequence). The CDR3 protein is CATSQTGYQPQHF. The CDR3 DNA is TGTGCCACCAGTCAAACAGGTTACCAGCCCCAGCATTTT.

The V gene is TRBV9, the J gene TRBJ2-3; TRBD2 might be the D (7 bases). The CDR3 consists of 15 residues. The germline CDR1 and CDR2 sequences are SGDLS and YYNGEE. Deletions cut 4 bases from V and 6 bases from J, with 18 bases between. The CDR3 sequence: CASSPPGGPGDTQYF. Here the CDR3 DNA reads TGTGCCAGCAGCCCACCGGGGGGCCCCGGCGATACGCAGTATTTT. Using reference TRBV9 and TRBJ2-3 for the parts outside the CDR3, the full variable domain is DSGVTQTPKHLITATGQRVTLRCSPRSGDLSVYWYQQSLDQGLQFLIQYYNGEERAKGNILERFSAQQFPDLHSELNLSSLELGDSALYFCASSPPGGPGDTQYFGPGTRLTVL.

The chain has TRBV4-1 and TRBJ1-5, with D possibly TRBD1 on 5 matching bases. Deletions cut 2 bases from V and 6 bases from J, with 11 bases between. Germline V CDR1 and CDR2: MGHRA, YSYEKL. The CDR3 is 14 residues long. The CDR3 nucleotides are TGCGCCAGCAGCCAAAGGGCAGGGCTTCAGCCCCAGCATTTT. It encodes CASSQRAGLQPQHF.

The CDR3 coding sequence is TGTGCCAGCAGTCCGACCGGACTAGCGGATTTCTCCAATGAGCAGTTCTTC. Protein product: CASSPTGLADFSNEQFF. V gene TRBV28 combines with J gene TRBJ2-1; 10 bases are a match to TRBD2. V lost 5 bases and J lost 6; bases outside the gene matches: 13. From germline, CDR1 is MDHEN and CDR2 SYDVKM. CDR3 length equals 17 residues.

The genes are TRBV9 and TRBJ2-3, with D maybe TRBD1 (6 bases). V dropped 1 base and J dropped 2 bases, with 17 bases sitting between them. The CDR3 extends over 17 amino acids. The germline V gene encodes CDR1 SGDLS and CDR2 YYNGEE. CDR3 sequence: CASSVRATGPSTDTQYF. In DNA form, the CDR3 reads TGTGCCAGCAGCGTAAGGGCGACAGGCCCCTCCACAGATACGCAGTATTTT.

This clone was detected once. The genes are TRBV7-9 and TRBJ1-2; weak D call: TRBD1 (6 bases). Germline assignment: CDR1 SEHNR and CDR2 FQNEAQ (reference sequence). V lost 3 bases, J lost 6 bases, and 8 bases lay in between. CDR3 length: 12 amino acids. CDR3: CASSLYRDGYTF. The CDR3 coding sequence is TGTGCCAGCAGCTTGTACAGGGATGGCTACACCTTC.

This sequence joins TRBV3-1 (or the pseudogene TRBV3-2) and TRBJ1-2; 8 nucleotides match TRBD1. The CDR3 has 14 residues. The V segment lost 0 bases and the J segment 5 bases; nucleotides outside the gene matches: 2. CDR1 is LGHDT, CDR2 YNNKEL, per germline (reference sequence). The CDR3 protein is CASSQEQGVYGYTF. The CDR3 DNA reads as TGTGCCAGCAGCCAAGAACAGGGGGTATATGGCTACACCTTC.

The chain employs TRBV5-1 and TRBJ2-2; TRBD2 agrees at 10 bases. Looked up from germline, CDR1 is SGHRS and CDR2 is YFSETQ. Germline trimming cut 6 bases from V and 6 bases from J; bases unmatched to any gene: 20. CDR3 length: 19 amino acids. The chain's CDR3 is CASTIVTPAGGFGAGELFF. CDR3 DNA sequence: TGCGCCAGCACCATCGTTACCCCAGCGGGGGGGTTTGGGGCCGGGGAGCTGTTTTTT.

This clone was counted a few times. This chain connects TRBV5-4 to TRBJ1-3; possible D gene TRBD1, 6 bases. CDR1 SGHNT and CDR2 YYREEE come from the germline V gene (reference sequence). Deletions cut 4 bases from V and 0 bases from J, with 11 bases between. This CDR3 has 15 residues. CDR3: CASSNGQFSGNTIYF. The CDR3 nucleotides read TGTGCCAGCAGCAACGGACAGTTCTCTGGAAACACCATATATTTT. Full variable domain (rest looked up from reference TRBV5-4 and TRBJ1-3): ETGVTQSPTHLIKTRGQQVTLRCSSQSGHNTVSWYQQALGQGPQFIFQYYREEENGRGNFPPRFSGLQFPNYSSELNVNALELDDSALYLCASSNGQFSGNTIYFGEGSWLTVV.

The chain carries TRBV11-2 and TRBJ2-3; 9 bases agree with TRBD2. The V gene end was trimmed by 6 bases and the J gene end by 6 bases; junction bases not matched to a gene: 10. CDR1 and CDR2 from the germline V gene are SGHAT and FQNNGV. The CDR3 loop spans 15 amino acids. The CDR3 loop is CASSRASGRWDTQYF. DNA for the CDR3: TGTGCCAGCAGTCGAGCGAGCGGGAGGTGGGATACGCAGTATTTT.

J is TRBJ1-1 and V is TRBV4-2, with D maybe TRBD1 (6 bases). CDR1 and CDR2 (germline): LGHNA, YNFKEQ. The CDR3 is made up of 15 amino acids. V shed 3 bases and J shed 0 bases, with 11 bases lying between them. The CDR3 bases are TGTGCCAGCAGCCATGGGGCAGGGGTGAACACTGAAGCTTTCTTT. Translated: CASSHGAGVNTEAFF.

The chain recombines TRBV19 with TRBJ1-1; 7 bases are shared with TRBD1. Per the germline V gene, CDR1 is LNHDA and CDR2 is SQIVND (reference sequence). The CDR3 length is 17 residues. V gave up 3 bases and J gave up 7 bases; unmatched junction bases: 17. The CDR3 DNA reads as TGTGCCAGTAGTATGAGAGAAGACAGGGCCGCGCCCTTTGAAGCTTTCTTT. This sequence encodes CASSMREDRAAPFEAFF.

This clone was recorded a few times. J is TRBJ1-1 and V is TRBV7-9; D is perhaps TRBD1 (5 bases). Germline V lookup: CDR1 SEHNR, CDR2 FQNEAQ (reference sequence). Trimming left V 5 bases short and J 2 bases short, with 15 bases between. This CDR3 is built from 15 residues. CDR3 coding DNA: TGTGCCAGCAGCCCTAGTGGAGGGACTAACACTGAAGCTTTCTTT. It is translated as CASSPSGGTNTEAFF.

The chain recombines TRBV19 with TRBJ1-2, with 9 bases aligning to TRBD1. Germline CDR1 LNHDA, CDR2 SQIVND (reference sequence). CDR3 length equals 15 residues. V dropped 7 bases and J dropped 0; count of bases not matched to a gene: 6. Written as DNA, the CDR3 is TGTGCCAGTACGTTGGGACAGGGCCCTAACTATGGCTACACCTTC. The encoded protein is CASTLGQGPNYGYTF.

The CDR3 loop reads CASSMGFRDRGRYEQYF. The DNA for the CDR3 is TGTGCCAGTAGTATGGGGTTTCGGGACAGGGGAAGGTACGAGCAGTACTTC. The V and J genes are TRBV19 and TRBJ2-7, with 10 positions matching TRBD1. The germline CDR1 and CDR2 sequences are LNHDA and SQIVND (reference sequence). This CDR3 is built from 17 residues. The J segment lost 4 bases and the V segment lost 3 bases, leaving 12 bases of the junction unmatched.

The J gene is TRBJ1-3, the V gene TRBV7-8; D perhaps matches TRBD1 (6 bases). The germline V gene has CDR1 SGHVS and CDR2 FQNEAQ. Trimming removed 5 bases from V and 0 bases from J, with 17 bases in between. This CDR3 contains 17 residues. CDR3 sequence reads: CASSPTGGRGSGNTIYF. CDR3 nucleotide sequence: TGTGCCAGCAGCCCGACGGGGGGCAGGGGCTCTGGAAACACCATATATTTT.

CDR3 protein: CAWSRRENTEAFF. The CDR3 DNA sequence: TGTGCCTGGAGTCGGAGGGAGAACACTGAAGCTTTCTTT. V usage is TRBV30 and J usage is TRBJ1-1; D remains unclear. The CDR3 contains 13 residues. Germline V CDR1 and CDR2: GTSNPN, SVGIG (reference sequence). V lost 2 bases, J lost 1 base, and 8 bases lay in between.

This clone was seen a single time. This chain uses TRBV14 with TRBJ2-1; D not certain. The CDR3 sequence is 13 residues long. Trimming stripped 1 base from V and 6 bases from J, with 7 bases between. The germline CDR1 and CDR2 sequences are SGHDN and FVKESK. The CDR3 sequence: CASSQVNSNEQFF. The CDR3 region has the DNA TGTGCCAGCAGCCAAGTAAATTCCAATGAGCAGTTCTTC.

The chain is built from TRBV5-1 and TRBJ1-2; D gene unclear. Germline values: CDR1 SGHRS, CDR2 YFSETQ. CDR3 size: 14 residues. The germline V and J ends were trimmed by 0 bases and 0 bases, with 6 bases remaining between them. Here the CDR3 DNA reads TGCGCCAGCAGCTTGGAGGGAGCTAACTATGGCTACACCTTC. Protein sequence: CASSLEGANYGYTF.

The chain combines TRBV24-1 with TRBJ2-5; D may be TRBD1 (8 bases). Germline V CDR1 and CDR2: KGHDR, SFDVKD. Trimming took 7 bases from V and 1 from J, leaving 18 bases between them. The CDR3 consists of 16 residues. The CDR3 coding sequence is TGTGCCACCAGCCCGGACAGGGAGGGCCTCCAAGAGACCCAGTACTTC. Its protein product is CATSPDREGLQETQYF.

J is TRBJ2-5 and V is TRBV27; TRBD1 might be the D (6 bases). V was shortened by 4 bases and J by 1 base, with 13 bases between the two germline ends. This CDR3 has 15 amino acids. From germline, CDR1 is MNHEY and CDR2 SMNVEV (reference sequence). This CDR3 reads CASSWGPAAQETQYF. The CDR3 region has the DNA TGTGCCAGCAGTTGGGGGCCGGCAGCCCAAGAGACCCAGTACTTC.

V and J are TRBV11-3 and TRBJ2-7; 8 bases line up with TRBD1. This CDR3 has 15 amino acids. The germline V gene encodes CDR1 SGHNT and CDR2 YENEEA. The junction had 7 bases not matched to a gene; V was cut back by 1 base and J by 5 bases. DNA for the CDR3: TGTGCCAGCAGCTTAGGGGGACAGGCCTACGACGAGCAGTACTTC. It translates to CASSLGGQAYDEQYF.

This sequence joins TRBV3-1 (or the pseudogene TRBV3-2) and TRBJ2-7; D is uncertain. Germline V gene data show CDR1 as LGHDT and CDR2 as YNNKEL (reference sequence). The CDR3 is made up of 12 amino acids. Trimming took off 1 base at V and 3 bases at J, with 4 bases between the two ends. The CDR3 reads CASSQANYEQYF. CDR3 bases: TGTGCCAGCAGCCAAGCAAACTACGAGCAGTACTTC.

The chain recombines TRBV18 with TRBJ1-3, with a tentative D call TRBD1 (6 bases). Germline V gene lookup returns CDR1 KGHSH and CDR2 LQKENI. V was clipped by 3 bases and J by 3 bases, with 15 bases between them. The CDR3 contains 16 residues. Here the CDR3 DNA reads TGTGCCAGCTCACCGGTAGCGGGGGGCTTTGGAAACACCATATATTTT. It is translated as CASSPVAGGFGNTIYF.

This clone was counted only a few times. Here the CDR3 DNA reads TGTGCCAGCAGTCAAACAGGGGACGGTGGAAACACCATATATTTT. It codes for CASSQTGDGGNTIYF. The gene calls are TRBV2 and TRBJ1-3; 7 nucleotides align to TRBD1. Germline trimming cut 5 bases from V and 3 bases from J; bases unmatched to any gene: 7. Germline lookup yields CDR1 SNHLY and CDR2 FYNNEI. This CDR3 spans 15 amino acids.

In its sample, this clone was seen once. The chain carries TRBV7-2 and TRBJ1-1; 7 positions agree with TRBD1. The V and J ends lost 0 bases and 3 bases, in that order; junction bases with no gene match: 1. The CDR3 has 14 amino acids. CDR1 and CDR2 from the germline V gene are SGHTA and FQGNSA. This chain's CDR3 is CASSLAGQHTEAFF. CDR3 in DNA: TGTGCCAGCAGCTTAGCGGGACAGCACACTGAAGCTTTCTTT. The variable domain in full, with the rest retrieved from reference TRBV7-2 and TRBJ1-1, is GAGVSQSPSNKVTEKGKDVELRCDPISGHTALYWYRQSLGQGLEFLIYFQGNSAPDKSGLPSDRFSAERTGGSVSTLTIQRTQQEDSAVYLCASSLAGQHTEAFFGQGTRLTVV.

This clone was seen only a few times. This chain joins TRBV19 and TRBJ2-1; 12 nucleotides line up with TRBD2. Germline CDR1 and CDR2: LNHDA and SQIVND (reference sequence). V lost 4 bases and J lost 0; bases outside the gene matches: 10. The CDR3 consists of 19 residues. The CDR3 DNA reads TGTGCCAGTAGTAAAGGACTAGCGGGGAGGTTGAGCTCCTACAATGAGCAGTTCTTC. Its translation is CASSKGLAGRLSSYNEQFF.

The chain carries TRBV5-4 and TRBJ2-7; 7 nucleotides line up with TRBD1. The CDR3 covers 14 residues. Germline trimming cut 4 bases from V and 0 bases from J; bases unmatched to any gene: 4. CDR1 and CDR2 (germline): SGHNT, YYREEE (reference sequence). CDR3 coding DNA: TGTGCCAGCAGCCTTTGGGACAGCTCCTACGAGCAGTACTTC. Translation: CASSLWDSSYEQYF.

CDR3 sequence: CASSEWDISYEQYF. The CDR3, as DNA: TGTGCCAGCAGTGAATGGGACATCTCCTACGAGCAGTACTTC. The chain employs TRBV2 and TRBJ2-7; D may be TRBD1 (6 bases). Germline assignment: CDR1 SNHLY and CDR2 FYNNEI. The CDR3 runs 14 residues. Between the trimmed V and J ends, which lost 2 bases and 0 bases, there was a span of 8 bases.